Below, one T cell receptor beta chain is given with its context. The antigen remains unidentified. This sample was included in a study of T cell responses to AZD1222 COVID-19 vaccine. Study observations and caveats: Repertoires were obtained only post-peak T cell response. Spike-specific TCR breadth and depth both grew after two AZD1222 doses. The study found vaccine-associated CD4 TCRs spanning spike, dominant at 160-218 and 743-854. Donors in the cohort were predominantly white British and more often female, and clonal diversity was possibly underestimated.

This CDR3 comprises 16 residues. V shed 3 bases and J shed 0 bases, with 15 bases lying between them. From germline, CDR1 is SGDLS and CDR2 YYNGEE. The table came from immunoSEQ multiplex PCR; TCRdb's copy has only in-frame clones and leaves some out. The profile covers roughly 42,000 clones, with 88% appearing a single time and 26% taken by the ten largest. The sample was peripheral blood, taken 28 days after the second dose of the MenACWY control vaccine. This sequence originates from an adult who received the MenACWY meningococcal vaccine as a control. V is TRBV9 and J is TRBJ2-5, with TRBD2 as a possible D gene (5 bases). Here the CDR3 reads CASSAGPNGNQETQYF. The CDR3 DNA is TGTGCCAGCAGCGCGGGCCCCAACGGGAACCAAGAGACCCAGTACTTC. Filled out from reference TRBV9 and TRBJ2-5, the complete variable domain reads DSGVTQTPKHLITATGQRVTLRCSPRSGDLSVYWYQQSLDQGLQFLIQYYNGEERAKGNILERFSAQQFPDLHSELNLSSLELGDSALYFCASSAGPNGNQETQYFGPGTRLLVL.